This T cell receptor beta chain was observed in a study of blood T cell repertoires in COVID-19. Study-wide context: COVID-19 samples, acute and convalescent, were from the United States, Italy and Spain. Nucleic acid was either cDNA or gDNA, and it came from T cells, B-cell-depleted T cells, or PBMCs.

Germline V gene data show CDR1 as SGHNT and CDR2 as YYREEE (reference sequence). This CDR3 comprises 14 residues. V was trimmed by 3 bases and J by 8 bases, leaving 15 bases between them. This clone was detected once. Assay: immunoSEQ multiplex PCR; the TCRdb copy retains only in-frame clones and omits some. The sample includes 150,000 to 200,000 clones, approximately 80% of them seen just once. Cohorts were assigned according to the clinical history that participants reported. Donors in Cohort 3 counted as recovered after two negative PCRs, clearance, or symptom resolution. The source of this sequence is a man between 40 and 49 years old who had recovered from COVID-19. Sequenced input: PBMCs or T cells enriched from blood (not recorded which). This chain links TRBV5-4 with TRBJ2-1; D is uncertain. The CDR3 reads CASSSPTLADEQFF. The CDR3 coding sequence is TGTGCCAGCAGCTCCCCTACCCTGGCGGATGAGCAGTTCTTC.